The 26 T cell receptor beta chains below were found in one sample sequenced in a study of blood T cell repertoires in COVID-19. The assay was immunoSEQ multiplex PCR, and TCRdb's table has in-frame clones only and misses some. This sample has roughly 120,000 clones, with more than 90% found just once. Sequencing used peripheral blood. These receptors all come from a man aged 50 to 60 with active COVID-19.

This chain joins TRBV24-1 and TRBJ2-2; 8 nucleotides agree with TRBD1. V was clipped by 3 bases and J by 1 base; unmatched bases: 6. The CDR3 is 17 amino acids. The germline V gene encodes CDR1 KGHDR and CDR2 SFDVKD. CDR3 sequence: CATSDDTGGLNTGELFF. CDR3 DNA: TGTGCCACCAGTGATGATACAGGGGGACTGAACACCGGGGAGCTGTTTTTT.

The CDR3 sequence: CASSQGGGGSEQYF. CDR3 sequence (DNA): TGTGCCAGCAGCCAAGGCGGCGGAGGGTCCGAGCAGTACTTC. This chain uses TRBV14 with TRBJ2-7, with D maybe TRBD2 (6 bases). Germline V gives CDR1 SGHDN, CDR2 FVKESK. The germline V and J ends were trimmed by 1 base and 6 bases, with 13 bases remaining between them. The CDR3 runs 14 residues.

In its sample, this clone was seen once. The V call is TRBV24-1, the J call TRBJ2-1, with 7 nucleotides matching TRBD2. Germline V lookup: CDR1 KGHDR, CDR2 SFDVKD. This CDR3 is built from 13 residues. J lost 8 bases, V lost 4 bases, and 4 bases had no gene match. In DNA form, the CDR3 reads TGTGCCACCAGTGACCCCGGGGGGTATGAGCAGTTCTTC. This translates into CATSDPGGYEQFF.

The chain joins TRBV5-1 to TRBJ1-2, with 10 positions matching TRBD1. J lost 8 bases, V lost 4 bases, and 11 bases had no gene match. The CDR3 extends over 15 amino acids. Germline V gene lookup returns CDR1 SGHRS and CDR2 YFSETQ. The CDR3 region is CASSPGQGSWNGYTF. The DNA of the CDR3 is TGCGCCAGCAGCCCGGGACAGGGGAGCTGGAACGGCTACACCTTC.

The CDR3 reads CASSAGVTHLAKNIQYF. The DNA of the CDR3 is TGTGCCAGCAGCGCAGGGGTGACCCATCTAGCCAAAAACATTCAGTACTTC. This chain connects TRBV3-1 (or the pseudogene TRBV3-2) to TRBJ2-4; tentative D call: TRBD1 (6 bases). Per germline, CDR1 LGHDT and CDR2 YNNKEL (reference sequence). V was trimmed by 5 bases and J by 0 bases, leaving 17 bases between them. The CDR3 spans 17 residues.

The chain combines TRBV30 with TRBJ2-1; D is possibly TRBD1 (5 bases). Germline assignment: CDR1 GTSNPN and CDR2 SVGIG (reference sequence). This CDR3 comprises 15 residues. Trimming took off 0 bases at V and 3 bases at J, with 12 bases between the two ends. CDR3 coding DNA: TGTGCCTGGAGTGTTAGTGGCAGGGTCTACAATGAGCAGTTCTTC. Its translation: CAWSVSGRVYNEQFF. The full variable domain, in which reference TRBV30 and TRBJ2-1 provide the parts outside the CDR3, is SQTIHQWPATLVQPVGSPLSLECTVEGTSNPNLYWYRQAAGRGLQLLFYSVGIGQISSEVPQNLSASRPQDRQFILSSKKLLLSDSGFYLCAWSVSGRVYNEQFFGPGTRLTVL.

The sample holds one count of this clone. In DNA form, the CDR3 reads TGTGCCAGTAAAGGGACACCAAATTCACCCCTCCACTTT. Its translation: CASKGTPNSPLHF. This chain connects TRBV19 to TRBJ1-6; weak D call: TRBD1 (6 bases). Trimming removed 7 bases from V and 7 bases from J, with 11 bases in between. The V gene's germline CDR1 is LNHDA and CDR2 SQIVND (reference sequence). The CDR3 contains 13 residues.

J is TRBJ1-1 and V is TRBV12-3 or TRBV12-4; TRBD1 is a possible D gene (6 bases). CDR3 length: 13 amino acids. V shed 4 bases and J shed 1 base, with 7 bases lying between them. The CDR3 region is CASSSGQNTEAFF. The CDR3 region has the DNA TGTGCCAGCAGTTCGGGACAGAACACTGAAGCTTTCTTT.

V usage is TRBV11-3 and J usage is TRBJ2-1, with 9 bases aligning to TRBD1. This CDR3 contains 17 residues. CDR1 and CDR2 (germline): SGHNT, YENEEA. V trimming: 4 bases; J trimming: 4 bases; junction bases outside the gene matches: 11. CDR3 nucleotide sequence: TGTGCCAGCAGCTCATACCGGGACAGGGCGATATACAATGAGCAGTTCTTC. Protein sequence: CASSSYRDRAIYNEQFF. The full variable domain, with the rest looked up from reference TRBV11-3 and TRBJ2-1, is EAGVVQSPRYKIIEKKQPVAFWCNPISGHNTLYWYLQNLGQGPELLIRYENEEAVDDSQLPKDRFSAERLKGVDSTLKIQPAELGDSAVYLCASSSYRDRAIYNEQFFGPGTRLTVL.

This clone appeared once. The V gene is TRBV5-1, the J gene TRBJ2-5; 7 bases map to TRBD1. V shed 3 bases and J 1 base; nucleotides not matched to a gene: 12. The germline V gene encodes CDR1 SGHRS and CDR2 YFSETQ. CDR3 length: 17 amino acids. CDR3 region: CASSSNTRTGSQETQYF. The CDR3 DNA reads TGCGCCAGCAGCTCAAACACCCGGACAGGATCCCAAGAGACCCAGTACTTC.

The V and J genes are TRBV10-1 and TRBJ1-4; D not certain. The V gene lost 4 bases and the J gene lost 0 bases, with 3 bases spanning the gap. CDR1 WNHNN and CDR2 SYGVQD come from the germline V gene (reference sequence). The CDR3 is made up of 13 amino acids. The CDR3 region has the DNA TGCGCCAGCAGTGCGGCAACTAATGAAAAACTGTTTTTT. It yields the protein CASSAATNEKLFF.

The sample holds one count of this clone. The chain has TRBV5-6 and TRBJ1-3; 8 bases are shared with TRBD1. This CDR3 spans 14 amino acids. With 4 bases clipped from V and 2 bases from J, the junction kept 2 bases outside the gene matches. Germline assignment: CDR1 SGHDT and CDR2 YYEEEE. The CDR3 region is CASSQDRAGNTIYF. DNA of the CDR3: TGTGCCAGCAGCCAGGACAGGGCTGGAAACACCATATATTTT.

V is TRBV14 and J is TRBJ1-1, with D maybe TRBD1 (5 bases). The germline V gene has CDR1 SGHDN and CDR2 FVKESK. This CDR3 contains 13 residues. V was pared by 2 bases and J by 8 bases, with 12 bases between. The CDR3 is CASSQIRQREAFF. CDR3 sequence (DNA): TGTGCCAGCAGCCAAATTAGACAGAGGGAAGCTTTCTTT.

The chain links TRBV5-4 to TRBJ2-7; TRBD2 might be the D (6 bases). Looked up from germline, CDR1 is SGHNT and CDR2 is YYREEE (reference sequence). This CDR3 spans 15 amino acids. Trimming stripped 0 bases from V and 5 bases from J, with 15 bases between. The CDR3 region is CASSLEPTASDEQYV. The CDR3 DNA reads TGTGCCAGCAGCTTGGAACCGACAGCTAGCGACGAGCAGTACGTC.

This clone was observed a single time. The chain's CDR3 is CAWTNHYTDTQYF. In DNA form, the CDR3 reads TGTGCCTGGACCAACCACTATACAGATACGCAGTATTTT. The gene calls are TRBV30 and TRBJ2-3; D uncertain. CDR3 size: 13 residues. V lost 4 bases and J 3 bases, leaving 11 bases between the germline ends. Germline V gene lookup returns CDR1 GTSNPN and CDR2 SVGIG (reference sequence).

The chain has TRBV11-3 and TRBJ2-1, with a weak D call TRBD1 (6 bases). Trimming removed 0 bases at V and 7 bases at J, with 7 bases between. Germline assignment: CDR1 SGHNT and CDR2 YENEEA. The CDR3 covers 13 residues. CDR3 DNA: TGTGCCAGCAGCTTAGAACAGGGTAATGAGCAGTTCTTC. Amino acids: CASSLEQGNEQFF.

The V gene is TRBV5-1, the J gene TRBJ1-1; 8 bases align to TRBD1. Germline loops: CDR1 SGHRS, CDR2 YFSETQ. The J segment lost 0 bases and the V segment lost 3 bases, leaving 7 bases of the junction unmatched. The length of the CDR3 is 16 residues. This CDR3 is CASSSGQEGMNTEAFF. CDR3 nucleotides: TGCGCCAGCAGCTCGGGACAGGAGGGGATGAACACTGAAGCTTTCTTT.

The rearrangement uses TRBV14 and TRBJ1-1, with D perhaps matching TRBD1 (5 bases). The V end was cut by 2 bases, the J end by 4 bases, with 17 bases between. The germline gives CDR1 SGHDN, CDR2 FVKESK. The CDR3 is made up of 16 amino acids. The CDR3 DNA reads as TGTGCCAGCAGCCAATGGGGGGGAGGTTCAGGCACTGAAGCTTTCTTT. This encodes CASSQWGGGSGTEAFF.

Here the CDR3 DNA reads TGTGCCAGCAGTTACTCGCCAGGTCGCAGGGATGGCTACACCTTC. Protein: CASSYSPGRRDGYTF. The chain joins TRBV6-5 to TRBJ1-2, with D tentatively TRBD1 (5 bases). This CDR3 contains 15 residues. V lost 0 bases to trimming and J lost 6 bases, with 14 bases between them. Looked up from germline, CDR1 is MNHEY and CDR2 is SVGAGI.

This chain uses TRBV24-1 with TRBJ2-1; tentative D call: TRBD1 (5 bases). The CDR3 has 15 residues. Germline V gene sequence: CDR1 KGHDR, CDR2 SFDVKD. Trimming shortened V by 4 bases and J by 3 bases, and 12 bases separated the two germline ends. The CDR3 reads CATSDPDSLYNEQFF. The CDR3 region has the DNA TGTGCCACCAGTGACCCCGACAGTCTCTACAATGAGCAGTTCTTC.

The DNA of the CDR3 is TGTGCCAGCAGTCCGTACAGGGTGATCTCCTACAATGAGCAGTTCTTC. Its protein product is CASSPYRVISYNEQFF. The V and J genes are TRBV27 and TRBJ2-1; D might be TRBD1 (6 bases). CDR3 length equals 16 residues. The V end lost 5 bases, the J end lost 0 bases, and 14 bases lay between the germline ends. The germline V gene has CDR1 MNHEY and CDR2 SMNVEV (reference sequence).

The V call is TRBV2, the J call TRBJ2-2, with D perhaps matching TRBD2 (5 bases). V was clipped by 2 bases and J by 7 bases, with 11 bases between them. CDR1 is SNHLY, CDR2 FYNNEI, per germline. The CDR3 consists of 14 residues. CDR3 coding DNA: TGTGCCAGCAGTGAATTGGGGAGCGTCGGGGAGCTGTTTTTT. Protein: CASSELGSVGELFF.

The V gene is TRBV7-2, the J gene TRBJ2-3; 13 bases fit TRBD2. CDR1 SGHTA and CDR2 FQGNSA come from the germline V gene. This CDR3 region has 17 residues. Trimming at V came to 5 bases and at J to 3 bases, leaving 8 bases not matched to a gene. The CDR3 sequence is CASSRGLAGWRTDTQYF. The CDR3 DNA reads TGTGCCAGCAGCAGGGGACTAGCGGGATGGAGGACAGATACGCAGTATTTT.

The CDR3 region has the DNA TGCGCCAGCAGCTCCGAGGGGGCGACTGGCTACACCTTC. This gives the protein CASSSEGATGYTF. The chain joins TRBV5-1 to TRBJ1-2, with TRBD1 identical over 7 bases. V was clipped by 3 bases and J by 7 bases; unmatched bases: 6. From germline, CDR1 is SGHRS and CDR2 YFSETQ. This CDR3 comprises 13 residues.

J is TRBJ2-1 and V is TRBV19, with D tentatively TRBD2 (6 bases). The germline V gene has CDR1 LNHDA and CDR2 SQIVND (reference sequence). The CDR3 covers 16 residues. Deletions cut 5 bases from V and 7 bases from J, with 21 bases between. CDR3 loop: CASSARGSVIANEQFF. Here the CDR3 DNA reads TGTGCCAGTAGTGCGCGGGGCTCCGTTATTGCGAATGAGCAGTTCTTC.

The chain couples TRBV2 to TRBJ2-7; 7 bases fit TRBD1. The V and J ends lost 5 bases and 5 bases, in that order; junction bases with no gene match: 6. Germline lookup yields CDR1 SNHLY and CDR2 FYNNEI. The CDR3 length is 13 residues. The CDR3 coding sequence is TGTGCCAGCAGTTCGGACAGGTATGACGAGCAGTACTTC. Residues: CASSSDRYDEQYF.